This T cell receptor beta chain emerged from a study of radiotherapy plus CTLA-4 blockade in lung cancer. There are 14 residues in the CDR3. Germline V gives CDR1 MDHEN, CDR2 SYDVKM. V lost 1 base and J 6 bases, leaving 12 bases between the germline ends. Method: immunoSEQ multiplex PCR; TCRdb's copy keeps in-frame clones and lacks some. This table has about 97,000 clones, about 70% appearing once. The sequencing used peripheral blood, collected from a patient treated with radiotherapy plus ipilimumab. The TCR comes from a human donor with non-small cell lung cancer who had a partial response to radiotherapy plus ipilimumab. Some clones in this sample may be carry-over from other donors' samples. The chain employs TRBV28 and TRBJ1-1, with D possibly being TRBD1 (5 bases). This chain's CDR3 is CASSLSEGRAEAFF. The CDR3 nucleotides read TGTGCCAGCAGTTTATCTGAGGGGAGGGCTGAAGCTTTCTTT.